This T cell receptor (beta chain) was sequenced in a study of blood T cell repertoires in COVID-19. As for the study in general: Acute and convalescent COVID-19 specimens originated in the United States, Italy and Spain. PBMCs, B-cell-depleted T cells, or T cells provided the cDNA or gDNA that made up the material.

As handled by the study authors: Estimation of nucleated cell counts was performed using reference gene primer amplification. TCRdb's copy holds only in-frame clones and misses some; the assay was immunoSEQ multiplex PCR. Clone size and V and J calls were adopted from that table, with D and trimming inferred from the DNA. The sample contains approximately 180,000 clones, 80% to 90% of which appear only once. Trimming left V 6 bases short and J 7 bases short, with 16 bases between. CDR1 is MDHEN and CDR2 is SYDVKM in the germline V gene. This CDR3 contains 15 residues. This TCR was recovered from a man in his sixties with acute or convalescent COVID-19. The material sequenced was peripheral blood. J is TRBJ1-6 and V is TRBV28, with TRBD1 as a possible D gene (5 bases). In DNA form, the CDR3 reads TGTGCCAGCAGCTTAATCCAGGGCGGCAATTCACCCCTCCACTTT. Amino acids: CASSLIQGGNSPLHF.